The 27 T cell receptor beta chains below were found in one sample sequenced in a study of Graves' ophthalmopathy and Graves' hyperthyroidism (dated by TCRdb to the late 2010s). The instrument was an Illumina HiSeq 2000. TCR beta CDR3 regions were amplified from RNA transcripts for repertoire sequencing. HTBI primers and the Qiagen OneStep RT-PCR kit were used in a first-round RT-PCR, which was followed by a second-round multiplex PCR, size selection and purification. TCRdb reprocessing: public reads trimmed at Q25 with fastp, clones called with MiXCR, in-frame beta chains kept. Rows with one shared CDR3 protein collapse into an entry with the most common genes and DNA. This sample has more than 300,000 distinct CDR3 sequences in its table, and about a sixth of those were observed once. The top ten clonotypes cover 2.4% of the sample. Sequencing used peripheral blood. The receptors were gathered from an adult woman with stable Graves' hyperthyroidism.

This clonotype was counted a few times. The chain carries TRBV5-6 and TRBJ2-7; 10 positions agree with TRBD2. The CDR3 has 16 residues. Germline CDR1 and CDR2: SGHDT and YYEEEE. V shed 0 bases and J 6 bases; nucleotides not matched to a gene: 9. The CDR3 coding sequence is TGTGCCAGCAGCTTGGGGCCTAGCGGGAGTTTATCCGAGCAGTACTTC. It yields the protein CASSLGPSGSLSEQYF.

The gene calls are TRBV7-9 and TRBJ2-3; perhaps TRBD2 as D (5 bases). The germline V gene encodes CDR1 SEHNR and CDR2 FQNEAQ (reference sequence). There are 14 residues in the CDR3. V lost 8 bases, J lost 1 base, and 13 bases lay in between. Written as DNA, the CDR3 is TGTGCCAGCCATCGGGGTGCTGGCACAGATACGCAGTATTTT. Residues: CASHRGAGTDTQYF.

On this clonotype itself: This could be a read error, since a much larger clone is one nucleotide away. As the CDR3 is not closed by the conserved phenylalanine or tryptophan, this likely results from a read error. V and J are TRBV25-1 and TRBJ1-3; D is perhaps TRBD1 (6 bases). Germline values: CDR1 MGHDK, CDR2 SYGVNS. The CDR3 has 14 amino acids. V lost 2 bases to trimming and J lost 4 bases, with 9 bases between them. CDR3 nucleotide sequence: TGTGCCAGCAGTGAAGCAGGGGTAGGAAACACCATATATGTT. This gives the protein CASSEAGVGNTIYV.

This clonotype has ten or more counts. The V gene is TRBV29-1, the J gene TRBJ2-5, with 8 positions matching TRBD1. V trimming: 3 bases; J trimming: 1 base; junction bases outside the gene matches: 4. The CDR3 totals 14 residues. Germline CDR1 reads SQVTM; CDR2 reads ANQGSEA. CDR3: CSVERGQGQETQYF. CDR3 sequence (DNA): TGCAGCGTTGAGAGAGGACAGGGCCAAGAGACCCAGTACTTC.

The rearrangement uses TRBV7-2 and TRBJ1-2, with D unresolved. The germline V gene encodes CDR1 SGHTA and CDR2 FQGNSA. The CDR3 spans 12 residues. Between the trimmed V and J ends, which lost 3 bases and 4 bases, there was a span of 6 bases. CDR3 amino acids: CASSFQAYGYTF. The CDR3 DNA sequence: TGTGCCAGCAGCTTCCAGGCCTATGGCTACACCTTC.

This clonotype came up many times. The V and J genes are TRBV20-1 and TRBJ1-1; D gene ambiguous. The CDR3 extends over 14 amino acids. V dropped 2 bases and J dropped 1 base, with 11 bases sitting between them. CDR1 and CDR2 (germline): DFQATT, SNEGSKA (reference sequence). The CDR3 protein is CSARLPLGNTEAFF. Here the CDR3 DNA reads TGCAGTGCTAGACTTCCCCTGGGGAACACTGAAGCTTTCTTT.

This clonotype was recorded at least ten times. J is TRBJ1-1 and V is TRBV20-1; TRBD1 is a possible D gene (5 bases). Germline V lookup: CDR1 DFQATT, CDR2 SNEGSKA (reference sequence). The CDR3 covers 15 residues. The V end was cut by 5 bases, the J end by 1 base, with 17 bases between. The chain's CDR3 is CSARPRERENTEAFF. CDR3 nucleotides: TGCAGTGCTCGACCCAGGGAAAGGGAGAACACTGAAGCTTTCTTT.

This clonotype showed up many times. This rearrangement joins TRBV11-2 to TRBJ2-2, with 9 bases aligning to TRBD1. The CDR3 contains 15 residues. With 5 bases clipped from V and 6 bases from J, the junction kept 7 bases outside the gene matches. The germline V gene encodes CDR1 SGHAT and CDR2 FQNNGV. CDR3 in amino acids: CASSTGTGRAGELFF. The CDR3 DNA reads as TGTGCCAGCAGCACCGGGACAGGGAGGGCCGGGGAGCTGTTTTTT.

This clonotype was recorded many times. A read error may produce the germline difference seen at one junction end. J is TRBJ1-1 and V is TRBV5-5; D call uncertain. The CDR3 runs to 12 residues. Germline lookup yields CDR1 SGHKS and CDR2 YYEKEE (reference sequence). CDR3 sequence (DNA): TGTGCCAGCAGCTTGCCGTGGGGTGAAACTTTCTTT. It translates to CASSLPWGETFF.

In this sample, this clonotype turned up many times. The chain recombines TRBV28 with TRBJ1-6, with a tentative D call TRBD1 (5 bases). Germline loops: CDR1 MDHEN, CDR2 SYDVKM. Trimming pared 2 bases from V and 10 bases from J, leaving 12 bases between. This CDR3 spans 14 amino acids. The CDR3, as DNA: TGTGCCAGCAGTTTAAGGCCAGGGCGATCACCCCTCCACTTT. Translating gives CASSLRPGRSPLHF.

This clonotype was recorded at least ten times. The CDR3: CASSCHPDRNNQPQHF. The CDR3, as DNA: TGTGCCAGCAGCTGCCACCCGGACAGAAACAATCAGCCCCAGCATTTT. The chain carries TRBV7-2 and TRBJ1-5; D is perhaps TRBD1 (6 bases). Germline assignment: CDR1 SGHTA and CDR2 FQGNSA. V lost 4 bases, J lost 3 bases, and 16 bases lay in between. This CDR3 is built from 16 residues. The full variable domain, with the rest looked up from reference TRBV7-2 and TRBJ1-5, is GAGVSQSPSNKVTEKGKDVELRCDPISGHTALYWYRQSLGQGLEFLIYFQGNSAPDKSGLPSDRFSAERTGGSVSTLTIQRTQQEDSAVYLCASSCHPDRNNQPQHFGDGTRLSIL.

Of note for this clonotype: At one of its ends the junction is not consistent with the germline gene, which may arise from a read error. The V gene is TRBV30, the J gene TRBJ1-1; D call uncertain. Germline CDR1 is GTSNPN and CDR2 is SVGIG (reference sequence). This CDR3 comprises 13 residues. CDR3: CAWSVQPNTEAYF. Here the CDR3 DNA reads TGTGCCTGGAGTGTACAGCCCAACACTGAAGCTTACTTT.

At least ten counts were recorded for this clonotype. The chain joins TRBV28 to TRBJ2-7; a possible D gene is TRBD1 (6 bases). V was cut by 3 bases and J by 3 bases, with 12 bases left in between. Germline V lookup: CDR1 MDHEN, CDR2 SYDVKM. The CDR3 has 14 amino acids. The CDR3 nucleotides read TGTGCCAGCAGTTTCCCGGGACACCACTACGAGCAGTACTTC. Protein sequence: CASSFPGHHYEQYF.

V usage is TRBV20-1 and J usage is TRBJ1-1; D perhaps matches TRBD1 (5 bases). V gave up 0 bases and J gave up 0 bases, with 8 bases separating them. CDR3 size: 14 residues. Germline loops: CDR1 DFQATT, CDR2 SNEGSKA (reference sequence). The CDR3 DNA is TGCAGTGCTAGAGAGGGGGTCTTGAACACTGAAGCTTTCTTT. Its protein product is CSAREGVLNTEAFF.

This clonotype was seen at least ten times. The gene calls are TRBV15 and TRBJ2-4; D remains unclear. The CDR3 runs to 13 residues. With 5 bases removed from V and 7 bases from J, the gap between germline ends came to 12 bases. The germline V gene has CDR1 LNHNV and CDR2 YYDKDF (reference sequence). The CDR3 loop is CATSLPVGNIQYF. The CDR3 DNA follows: TGTGCCACCAGCCTTCCGGTAGGGAACATTCAGTACTTC.

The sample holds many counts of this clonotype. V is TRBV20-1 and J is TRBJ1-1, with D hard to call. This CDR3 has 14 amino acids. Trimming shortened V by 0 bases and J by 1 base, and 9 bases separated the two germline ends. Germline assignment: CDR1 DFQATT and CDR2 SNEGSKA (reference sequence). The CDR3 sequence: CSARDPRGNTEAFF. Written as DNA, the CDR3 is TGCAGTGCTAGAGATCCGCGGGGGAACACTGAAGCTTTCTTT.

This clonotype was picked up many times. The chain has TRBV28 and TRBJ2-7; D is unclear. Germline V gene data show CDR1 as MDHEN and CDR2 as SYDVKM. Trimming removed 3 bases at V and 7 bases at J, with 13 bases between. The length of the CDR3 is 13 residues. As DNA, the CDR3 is TGTGCCAGCAGTTTTCCCTCTACGAGGGAGCAGTACTTC. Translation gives CASSFPSTREQYF.

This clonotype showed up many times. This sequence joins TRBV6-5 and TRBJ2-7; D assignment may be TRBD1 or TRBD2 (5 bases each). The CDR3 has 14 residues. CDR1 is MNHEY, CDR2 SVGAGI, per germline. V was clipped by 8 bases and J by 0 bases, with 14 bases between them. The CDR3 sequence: CASLEVQGSYEQYF. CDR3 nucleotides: TGTGCCAGCCTGGAGGTCCAGGGCTCCTACGAGCAGTACTTC.

This CDR3 reads CASSLGGVWKPQHF. DNA of the CDR3: TGTGCCAGTAGTCTCGGGGGAGTATGGAAGCCCCAGCATTTT. The J gene is TRBJ1-5, the V gene TRBV19, with a weak D call TRBD1 (5 bases). Germline-derived CDR1 and CDR2 are LNHDA and SQIVND (reference sequence). Trimming cost V 5 bases and J 8 bases, with 16 bases left between them. The CDR3 runs 14 residues.

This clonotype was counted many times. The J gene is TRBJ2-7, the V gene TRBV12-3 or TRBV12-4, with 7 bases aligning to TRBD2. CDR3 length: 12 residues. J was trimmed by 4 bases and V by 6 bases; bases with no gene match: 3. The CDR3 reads CASRGTTYEQYF. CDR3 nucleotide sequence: TGTGCCAGCAGAGGGACTACATACGAGCAGTACTTC.

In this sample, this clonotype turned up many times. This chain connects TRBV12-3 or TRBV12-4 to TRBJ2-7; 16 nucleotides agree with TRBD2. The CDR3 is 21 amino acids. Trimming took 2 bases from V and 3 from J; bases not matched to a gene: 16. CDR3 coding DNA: TGTGCCAGCAGTTTAATATTGCGGTTGGGACTAGCGGGAGGGCCCCACTACGAGCAGTACTTC. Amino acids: CASSLILRLGLAGGPHYEQYF.

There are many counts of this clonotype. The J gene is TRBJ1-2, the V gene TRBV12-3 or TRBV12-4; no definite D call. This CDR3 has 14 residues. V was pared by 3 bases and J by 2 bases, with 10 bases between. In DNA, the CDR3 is TGTGCCAGCAGTTTGCCCGGCCAGAACTATGGCTACACCTTC. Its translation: CASSLPGQNYGYTF.

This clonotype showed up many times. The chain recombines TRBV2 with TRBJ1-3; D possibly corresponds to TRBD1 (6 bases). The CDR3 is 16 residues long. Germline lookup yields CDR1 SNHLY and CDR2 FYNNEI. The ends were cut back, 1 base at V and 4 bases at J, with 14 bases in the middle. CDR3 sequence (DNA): TGTGCCAGCAGTGAAGGGGCCGGGGGCATCGGAAACACCATATATTTT. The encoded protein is CASSEGAGGIGNTIYF.

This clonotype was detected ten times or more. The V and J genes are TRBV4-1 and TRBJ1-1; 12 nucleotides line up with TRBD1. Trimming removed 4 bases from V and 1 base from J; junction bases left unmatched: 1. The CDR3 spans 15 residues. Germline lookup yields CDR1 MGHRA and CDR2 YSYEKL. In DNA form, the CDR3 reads TGCGCCAGCAGCCGGGGACAGGGGGCGAACACTGAAGCTTTCTTT. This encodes CASSRGQGANTEAFF.

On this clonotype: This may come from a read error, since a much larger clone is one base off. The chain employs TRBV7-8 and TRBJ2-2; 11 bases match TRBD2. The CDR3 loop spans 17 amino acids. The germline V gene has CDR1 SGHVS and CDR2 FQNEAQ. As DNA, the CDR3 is TGTGCCGGCAGCGCGCGCGGACTAGCGGGCAACACCGGGGAGCTGTTTTTT. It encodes CAGSARGLAGNTGELFF.

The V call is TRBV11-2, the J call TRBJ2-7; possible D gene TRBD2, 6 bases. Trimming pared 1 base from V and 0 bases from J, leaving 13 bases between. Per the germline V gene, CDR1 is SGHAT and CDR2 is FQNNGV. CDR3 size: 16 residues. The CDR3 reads CASSLGGGGNSYEQYF. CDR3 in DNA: TGTGCCAGCAGCTTAGGTGGGGGAGGTAACTCCTACGAGCAGTACTTC. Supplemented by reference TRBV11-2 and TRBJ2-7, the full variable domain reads EAGVAQSPRYKIIEKRQSVAFWCNPISGHATLYWYQQILGQGPKLLIQFQNNGVVDDSQLPKDRFSAERLKGVDSTLKIQPAKLEDSAVYLCASSLGGGGNSYEQYFGPGTRLTVT.

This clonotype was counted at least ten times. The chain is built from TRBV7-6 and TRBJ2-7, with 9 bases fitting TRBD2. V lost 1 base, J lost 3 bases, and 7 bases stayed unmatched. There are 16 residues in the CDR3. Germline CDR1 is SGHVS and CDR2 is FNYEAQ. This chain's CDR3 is CASSLGVAGEGYEQYF. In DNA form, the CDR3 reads TGTGCCAGCAGCTTAGGGGTAGCGGGAGAAGGCTACGAGCAGTACTTC.